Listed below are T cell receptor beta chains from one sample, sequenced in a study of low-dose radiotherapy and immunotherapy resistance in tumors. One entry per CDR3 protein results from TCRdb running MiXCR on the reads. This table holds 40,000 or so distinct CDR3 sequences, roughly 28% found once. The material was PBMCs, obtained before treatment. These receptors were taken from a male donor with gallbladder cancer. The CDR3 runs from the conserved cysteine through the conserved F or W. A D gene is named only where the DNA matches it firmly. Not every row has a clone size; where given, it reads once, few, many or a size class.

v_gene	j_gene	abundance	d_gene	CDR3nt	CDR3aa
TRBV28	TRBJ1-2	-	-	TGTGCCAGCAGTTCAGGGTCTTTGAGCTACACCTTC	CASSSGSLSYTF
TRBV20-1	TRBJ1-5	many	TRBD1	TGCAGTGCTAAAACCGGGACAGTCAATCAGCCCCAGCATTTT	CSAKTGTVNQPQHF
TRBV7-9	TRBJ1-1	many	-	TGTGCCAGCAGCCCGACGGAGTCAATGAACACTGAAGCTTTCTTT	CASSPTESMNTEAFF
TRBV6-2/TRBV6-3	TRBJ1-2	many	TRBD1	TGTGCCAGCAGTTACGCGGACAGGGCGAGCTATGGCTACACCTTC	CASSYADRASYGYTF
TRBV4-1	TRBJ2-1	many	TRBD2	TGCGCCAGCAGCCTTGGACTAGCGGGGGCCAACGAGCAGTTCTTC	CASSLGLAGANEQFF
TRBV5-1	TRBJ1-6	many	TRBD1	TGCGCCAGCAGCTTGGCCGAAGGGGGCGGAAGCTCACCCCTCCACTTT	CASSLAEGGGSSPLHF
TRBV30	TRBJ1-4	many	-	TGTGCCTGGCAACGATCGGAAAAACTGTTTTTT	CAWQRSEKLFF
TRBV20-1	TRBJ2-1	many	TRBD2	TGCAGTGCTAGAGACACACTAGCGAGGAGCTCCTACAATGAGCAGTTCTTC	CSARDTLARSSYNEQFF
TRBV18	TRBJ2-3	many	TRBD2	TGTGCCAGCTCACCAAACGACGGGGGGGGGCCCGGCGCAGATACGCAGTATTTT	CASSPNDGGGPGADTQYF
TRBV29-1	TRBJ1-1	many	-	TGCAGCGTGGACCTGACGGAATGGAACACTGAAGCTTTCTTT	CSVDLTEWNTEAFF
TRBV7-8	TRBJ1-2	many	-	TGTGCCAGCAGCTTAGCGCGAGGAGGAGACTATGGCTACACCTTC	CASSLARGGDYGYTF
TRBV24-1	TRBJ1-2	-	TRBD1	TGTGCCACCAGTGATGTGGGGACAGGGGATTTCGGCGGCTACACCTTC	CATSDVGTGDFGGYTF
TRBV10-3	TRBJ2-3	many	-	TGTGCCATCAGTTCGAGTTTTGGGGATAGCACAGATACGCAGTATTTT	CAISSSFGDSTDTQYF
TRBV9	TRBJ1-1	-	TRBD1	TGTGCCAGCAGCCAGGGACAGGGGGCTGAAGCTTTCTTT	CASSQGQGAEAFF
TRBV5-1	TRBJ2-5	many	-	TGCGCCAGCGAGGAGCCTCGGGGGACCCAGTACTTC	CASEEPRGTQYF
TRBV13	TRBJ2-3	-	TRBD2	TGTGCCAGCAGTAATGAGCGGGGGGTCACAGATACGCAGTATTTT	CASSNERGVTDTQYF
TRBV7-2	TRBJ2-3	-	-	TGTGCCAGCAGCCGCCGGGTTGGGGGGCTCGCAGATACGCAGTATTTT	CASSRRVGGLADTQYF
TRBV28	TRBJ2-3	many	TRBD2	TGTGCCAGCTCCTGGGCGGGGGCGCAGTATTTT	CASSWAGAQYF
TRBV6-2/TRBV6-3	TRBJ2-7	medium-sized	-	TGTGCCAGCAGTGACCGGGGACCTGCCTTGTTGGACTTC	CASSDRGPALLDF
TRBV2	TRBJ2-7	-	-	TGTGCCAGCAGTCGGATCGGGGGCTACTCCTACGAGCAGTACTTC	CASSRIGGYSYEQYF
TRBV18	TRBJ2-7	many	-	TGTGCCAGCTCACAAGAACACAGGGTACAGTACTTC	CASSQEHRVQYF
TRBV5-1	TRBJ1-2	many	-	TGCGCCAGCAGCTCAGAGGCGGGGTTGGGCGGCTACACCTTC	CASSSEAGLGGYTF
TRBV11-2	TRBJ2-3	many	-	TGTGCCAGCAGCTTAGATGGAGCGATCGTCGCAGATACGCAGTATTTT	CASSLDGAIVADTQYF
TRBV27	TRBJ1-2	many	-	TGTGCCAGCAGTTTATCAAGCAACAGATTGAATGGCTACACCTTC	CASSLSSNRLNGYTF
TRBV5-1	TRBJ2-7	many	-	TGCGCCAGCAGCTCTGGAATCGCTGGTTTTGTACCTCTCCAGTACTTC	CASSSGIAGFVPLQYF
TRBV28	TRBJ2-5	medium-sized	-	TGTGCCAGCAGTTTAACAGTTCAAGAGACCCAGTACTTC	CASSLTVQETQYF
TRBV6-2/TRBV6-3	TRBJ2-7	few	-	TGTGCCAGCGCGCGGGCAGTCGGGGGCTACGAGCAGTACTTC	CASARAVGGYEQYF
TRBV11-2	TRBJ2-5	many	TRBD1	TGTGCCAGCATCCCGACACAGGGGGCTATAGAGACCCAGTACTTC	CASIPTQGAIETQYF
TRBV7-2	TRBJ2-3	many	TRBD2	TGTGCCAGCAGCTCCCCCGAGGGGACTAGCCTTACAGATACGCAGTATTTT	CASSSPEGTSLTDTQYF
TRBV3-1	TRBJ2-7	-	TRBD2	TGTGCCAGCAGCCATTCCGGGACTATCGTCTCCTACGAGCAGTACTTC	CASSHSGTIVSYEQYF
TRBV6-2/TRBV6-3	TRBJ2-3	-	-	TGTGCCAGCAGTTACGCGTCAGCCACTAGCACAGATACGCAGTATTTT	CASSYASATSTDTQYF
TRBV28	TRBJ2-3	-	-	TGTGCCAGCAGTTTATCGAGCGGCCAGGATACGCAGTATTTT	CASSLSSGQDTQYF
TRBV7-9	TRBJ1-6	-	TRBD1	TGTGCCAGCAGCTTATTCCCCCCGGACAGGGGCACTCCACCCCTCCACTTT	CASSLFPPDRGTPPLHF
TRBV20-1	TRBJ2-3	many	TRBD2	TGCAGTGCTAGGGAAATTAGCGGGGGGGCCCACCCAGATACGCAGTATTTT	CSAREISGGAHPDTQYF
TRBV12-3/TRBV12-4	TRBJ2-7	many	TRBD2	TGTGCCAGCAGCAGCGGGACCCCCTACGAGCAGTACTTC	CASSSGTPYEQYF
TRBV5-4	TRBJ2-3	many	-	TGTGCCAGCAGCAGGCGGGACCTCTCCTGGGATACGCAGTATTTT	CASSRRDLSWDTQYF
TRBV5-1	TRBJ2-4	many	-	TGCGCCAGCAGGACGGAGGGGGCGCGGGTCAACATTCAGTACTTC	CASRTEGARVNIQYF
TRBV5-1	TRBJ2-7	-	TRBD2	TGCGCCAGCAGCCATAGCGGGAGTGCGAGCTACGAGCAGTACTTC	CASSHSGSASYEQYF
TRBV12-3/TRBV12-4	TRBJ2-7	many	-	TGTGCCAGCAGTGTGGGGGCGGGCTACGAGCAGTACTTC	CASSVGAGYEQYF
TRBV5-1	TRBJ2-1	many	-	TGCGCCAGCAGCGGTACAACCTACAATGAGCAGTTCTTC	CASSGTTYNEQFF
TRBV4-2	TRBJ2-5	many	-	TGTGCCAGCAGCGTAATTCTAGCGTACCGGGAGACCCAGTACTTC	CASSVILAYRETQYF
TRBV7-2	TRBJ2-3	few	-	TGTGCCAGCAGCTTTTCCCGTCCGATAAATACGCAGTATTTT	CASSFSRPINTQYF
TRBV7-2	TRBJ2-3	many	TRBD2	TGTGCCAGCAGCCCAGTACTAGCGGGGGGCCACACAGATACGCAGTATTTT	CASSPVLAGGHTDTQYF
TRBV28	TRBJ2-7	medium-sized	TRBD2	TGTGCCACCATCGCAGCGGGGCACTCCTACGAGCAGTACTTC	CATIAAGHSYEQYF
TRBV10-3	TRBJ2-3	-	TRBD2	TGTGCCATCAGTCCGGGACTATCAGATACGCAGTATTTT	CAISPGLSDTQYF
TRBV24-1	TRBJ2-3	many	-	TGTGCCACCAGTGACACGACAGGCGCCGACCCCCAACCTGGCACAGATACGCAGTATTTT	CATSDTTGADPQPGTDTQYF
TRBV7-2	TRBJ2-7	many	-	TGTGCCAGCAGCTTAGGCTACTCCTACGAGCAGTACTTC	CASSLGYSYEQYF
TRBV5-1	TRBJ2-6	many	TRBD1	TGCGCCAGCAGCTTGGGACAGGGAATTTCTGGGGCCAACGTCCTGACTTTC	CASSLGQGISGANVLTF
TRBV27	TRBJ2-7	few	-	TGTGCCAGCAGTTTAAGCGGGCAGGGGAAGTACGAGCAGTACTTC	CASSLSGQGKYEQYF
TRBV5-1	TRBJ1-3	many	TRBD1	TGCGCCAGCAGCTCCTCCGGGACAGGTAGAGGAAACACCATATATTTT	CASSSSGTGRGNTIYF